A single T cell receptor beta chain is shown here with its context. Its antigen is not identified. Every subset had its genomic DNA shared out evenly among several immunoSEQ plates. Assay: immunoSEQ multiplex PCR; the TCRdb copy retains only in-frame clones and omits some. The sample shows hundreds of thousands of clones, approximately 97% of them seen only once. These data are taken from a study of shared clonotypes between healthy human individuals. Study observations and caveats: The expectation was that sequencing depth would affect clonotype sharing among donors.

V gave up 7 bases and J gave up 0 bases; unmatched junction bases: 9. Germline V CDR1 and CDR2: SQVTM, ANQGSEA. This CDR3 spans 15 amino acids. V and J are TRBV29-1 and TRBJ2-5; 9 bases are shared with TRBD1. This TCR derives from a woman younger than 45 in good health. Specimen: naive CD4+ T cells sorted from blood. The subset: CD45RA+ positively selected. The chain's CDR3 is CSAGGDRAYQETQYF. The DNA for the CDR3 is TGCAGCGCCGGCGGGGACAGGGCCTACCAAGAGACCCAGTACTTC.